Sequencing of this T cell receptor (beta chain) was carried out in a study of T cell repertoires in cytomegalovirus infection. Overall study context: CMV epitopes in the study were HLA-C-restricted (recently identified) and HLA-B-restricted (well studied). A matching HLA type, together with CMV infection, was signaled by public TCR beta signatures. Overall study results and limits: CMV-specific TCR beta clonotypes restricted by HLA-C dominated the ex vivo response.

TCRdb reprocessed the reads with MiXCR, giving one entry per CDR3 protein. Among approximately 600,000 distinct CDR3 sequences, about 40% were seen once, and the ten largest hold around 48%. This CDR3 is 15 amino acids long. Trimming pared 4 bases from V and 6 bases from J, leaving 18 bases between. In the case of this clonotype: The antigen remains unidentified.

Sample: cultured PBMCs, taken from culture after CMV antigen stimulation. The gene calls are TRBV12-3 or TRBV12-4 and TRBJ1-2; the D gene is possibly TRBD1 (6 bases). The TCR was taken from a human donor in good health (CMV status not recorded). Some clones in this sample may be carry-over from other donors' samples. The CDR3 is CASSSSGTYEDGYTF. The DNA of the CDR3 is TGTGCCAGCAGTTCCTCCGGGACATATGAAGATGGCTACACCTTC.